The source of this T cell receptor beta chain is a study of blood T cell repertoires in COVID-19. Study at large: There were acute and convalescent COVID-19 samples, and they came from the United States, Italy and Spain.

Germline V gene lookup returns CDR1 LGHDT and CDR2 YNNKEL (reference sequence). This CDR3 comprises 14 residues. Trimming took 0 bases from V and 4 from J, leaving 9 bases between them. Libraries were prepared by immunoSEQ multiplex PCR; TCRdb keeps only in-frame clonotypes and omits some of them. The sample shows hundreds of thousands of clones, 85% to 90% of them seen only once. This clonotype was obtained from a woman aged 45-65 years who had been exposed to COVID-19. Sequencing input: PBMCs or T cells enriched from blood (not recorded which). The chain joins TRBV3-1 (or the pseudogene TRBV3-2) to TRBJ1-1, with D possibly TRBD1 on 5 matching bases. The CDR3 DNA follows: TGTGCCAGCAGCCAAGACGCAGGGCGCACTGAAGCTTTCTTT. Translation gives CASSQDAGRTEAFF.